This TCR beta chain was profiled in a study of OX40 agonist ivuxolimab in advanced cancers. The CDR3 totals 15 residues. V was cut by 6 bases and J by 2 bases, with 13 bases left in between. Germline V gene sequence: CDR1 MDHEN, CDR2 SYDVKM. General study findings and limits: Clones of CD4+ and CD8+ blood T cells grew by week 6 at doses of 0.1 to 3.0 mg/kg. It was also the case that some nonresponders had low normalized T-cell clonal expansion.

The method was immunoSEQ multiplex PCR; TCRdb's version includes in-frame clones alone and lacks a portion of them. The data show some 73,000 clones, about 87% seen once. This clone was seen a few times. Its antigen remains unidentified. The sample here was CD4+ or CD8+ T cells sorted from blood, taken in a trial of the OX40 agonist ivuxolimab. The chain employs TRBV28 and TRBJ2-2; tentative D call: TRBD2 (6 bases). This clonotype originated in an adult with an advanced solid tumor such as melanoma, head and neck, liver or kidney cancer. Written as DNA, the CDR3 is TGTGCCAGCAGGACGGGACTCCTCAACACCGGGGAGCTGTTTTTT. Residues: CASRTGLLNTGELFF.